Shown below are 10 T cell receptor beta chains from a single sample sequenced in a study of blood T cell repertoires in COVID-19. The data were produced by immunoSEQ multiplex PCR, yet TCRdb's version contains in-frame clones alone and is incomplete. Altogether roughly 200,000 clones are present, 75% to 85% being singletons, with the ten largest covering roughly 11%. Sequencing used peripheral blood. Every receptor here comes from a woman in her thirties or forties with COVID-19, enrolled during active disease.

This sequence joins TRBV29-1 and TRBJ2-7; 9 bases are shared with TRBD2. The CDR3 has 15 residues. The V and J ends lost 4 bases and 2 bases, in that order; junction bases with no gene match: 9. Germline V gene data show CDR1 as SQVTM and CDR2 as ANQGSEA. The CDR3 loop reads CSVVGRSGSPYEQYF. As DNA, the CDR3 is TGCAGCGTTGTGGGTCGTAGCGGGAGCCCCTACGAGCAGTACTTC.

The chain employs TRBV2 and TRBJ1-2; D remains unclear. The germline CDR1 and CDR2 sequences are SNHLY and FYNNEI. The CDR3 covers 13 residues. V dropped 4 bases and J dropped 3 bases, with 9 bases sitting between them. DNA for the CDR3: TGTGCCAGCAGTGTTGCGGATTACTATGGCTACACCTTC. Its translation is CASSVADYYGYTF.

The rearrangement joins TRBV5-8 to TRBJ1-5, with 9 bases aligning to TRBD1. V lost 0 bases to trimming and J lost 3 bases; unmatched junction nucleotides: 4. CDR1 SGHTS and CDR2 YDEGEE come from the germline V gene. The length of the CDR3 is 16 residues. As DNA, the CDR3 is TGTGCCAGCAGCTTGGGACAGGGGGTTACCAATCAGCCCCAGCATTTT. It translates to CASSLGQGVTNQPQHF.

The gene calls are TRBV7-2 and TRBJ2-5; TRBD1 might be the D (6 bases). Germline V gene sequence: CDR1 SGHTA, CDR2 FQGNSA. The CDR3 has 13 residues. Trimming took 8 bases from V and 4 from J, leaving 14 bases between them. This chain's CDR3 is CASSRRGAETQYF. DNA of the CDR3: TGTGCCAGCTCTCGCAGGGGCGCAGAGACCCAGTACTTC.

The genes are TRBV2 and TRBJ1-1; D is unresolved. The germline gives CDR1 SNHLY, CDR2 FYNNEI. V lost 6 bases and J lost 3, with 17 bases in between. The CDR3 has 15 residues. The CDR3 DNA reads TGTGCCAGCAGACACCCTTGGAGCCGGGACACTGAAGCTTTCTTT. It is translated as CASRHPWSRDTEAFF.

The chain uses TRBV4-1 and TRBJ2-2; 11 nucleotides line up with TRBD2. The CDR3 runs 19 residues. V was clipped by 1 base and J by 2 bases; unmatched bases: 9. CDR1 MGHRA and CDR2 YSYEKL come from the germline V gene. The CDR3 sequence is CASSQVLAGGRGNTGELFF. The CDR3, as DNA: TGCGCCAGCAGCCAAGTGCTAGCGGGGGGAAGAGGAAACACCGGGGAGCTGTTTTTT.

The rearrangement links TRBV7-2 to TRBJ2-3; tentatively, D is TRBD2 (5 bases). Germline V gene sequence: CDR1 SGHTA, CDR2 FQGNSA. The ends were cut back, 5 bases at V and 1 base at J, with 19 bases in the middle. The CDR3 contains 17 residues. CDR3: CASSARGGIPRTDTQYF. The CDR3 DNA reads as TGTGCCAGCAGCGCTCGGGGTGGAATTCCCCGCACAGATACGCAGTATTTT. The full variable domain, completed using reference TRBV7-2 and TRBJ2-3, is GAGVSQSPSNKVTEKGKDVELRCDPISGHTALYWYRQSLGQGLEFLIYFQGNSAPDKSGLPSDRFSAERTGGSVSTLTIQRTQQEDSAVYLCASSARGGIPRTDTQYFGPGTRLTVL.

The chain couples TRBV28 to TRBJ1-2; D gene uncertain. Germline loops: CDR1 MDHEN, CDR2 SYDVKM. Deletions cut 11 bases from V and 6 bases from J, with 7 bases between. The CDR3 extends over 9 amino acids. The CDR3 bases are TGTGCCCACGGGGATGGCTACACCTTC. Translation gives CAHGDGYTF.

J is TRBJ2-7 and V is TRBV3-1 (or the pseudogene TRBV3-2); TRBD1 agrees at 7 bases. Germline CDR1 is LGHDT and CDR2 is YNNKEL (reference sequence). This CDR3 has 15 amino acids. J gave up 0 bases and V 1 base, and 3 bases lay outside the gene matches. The CDR3 is CASSQATGLSYEQYF. In nucleotides, the CDR3 is TGTGCCAGCAGCCAAGCGACAGGGCTCTCCTACGAGCAGTACTTC.

This clone was found once. The V call is TRBV29-1, the J call TRBJ2-4; 10 bases map to TRBD1. The CDR3 sequence is 13 residues long. CDR1 is SQVTM and CDR2 is ANQGSEA in the germline V gene. The trim removed 6 bases at V and 6 bases at J, leaving 5 bases unmatched. The CDR3: CSVPGQGSNIQYF. In DNA, the CDR3 is TGCAGCGTGCCGGGACAGGGGTCAAACATTCAGTACTTC.